The next 8 T cell receptor beta chains were all read from a single sample in a study of spatial heterogeneity in lung cancer. Study-wide findings and caveats: One measure, the expanded intratumoral alpha and beta TCR count, tracked tumor mutation counts.

TCRdb itself ran the 5' RACE reads through MiXCR, one entry per CDR3 protein. Of several thousand distinct CDR3 sequences in the sample, roughly 8% were seen once. What these receptors recognize is not known. Specified time point: sample taken at primary tumor resection. The material was lung tumor tissue, obtained at surgery. The receptor source for this set is a female donor with early-stage non-small cell lung cancer.

In its sample, this clonotype was seen many times. The size of this beta chain means little, since it is a stray read in a library made for alpha chains. The V and J genes are TRBV18 and TRBJ2-3, with D maybe TRBD2 (6 bases). The CDR3 has 14 amino acids. V shed 5 bases and J shed 4 bases, with 13 bases lying between them. The germline V gene encodes CDR1 KGHSH and CDR2 LQKENI. CDR3 region: CASSEGTVPDTQYF. The CDR3 DNA reads as TGTGCCAGCTCAGAAGGGACTGTCCCAGATACGCAGTATTTT.

Note on this clonotype: This beta chain came through as a stray read in a library set up for alpha chains, and its size says little. The chain employs TRBV3-1 and TRBJ1-1, with D unclear. The CDR3 is made up of 13 amino acids. V gave up 6 bases and J gave up 3 bases, with 11 bases separating them. The germline CDR1 and CDR2 sequences are LGHDT and YNNKEL (reference sequence). The CDR3 protein is CASRSDGDTEAFF. In DNA, the CDR3 is TGTGCCAGCAGGTCGGACGGAGACACTGAAGCTTTCTTT. Supplemented by reference TRBV3-1 and TRBJ1-1, the full variable domain reads DTAVSQTPKYLVTQMGNDKSIKCEQNLGHDTMYWYKQDSKKFLKIMFSYNNKELIINETVPNRFSPKSPDKAHLNLHINSLELGDSAVYFCASRSDGDTEAFFGQGTRLTVV.

This clonotype was detected ten times or more. This beta chain slipped into a library made for alpha chains as a stray read, so its size is not meaningful. This sequence joins TRBV3-1 and TRBJ2-4, with a tentative D call TRBD1 (5 bases). Deletions cut 1 base from V and 0 bases from J, with 10 bases between. Per the germline V gene, CDR1 is LGHDT and CDR2 is YNNKEL (reference sequence). The CDR3 covers 16 residues. The CDR3 nucleotides read TGTGCCAGCAGCCAAGGGGGCGTTGGAGCCAAAAACATTCAGTACTTC. This sequence encodes CASSQGGVGAKNIQYF. Full variable domain (outside the CDR3, taken from reference TRBV3-1 and TRBJ2-4): DTAVSQTPKYLVTQMGNDKSIKCEQNLGHDTMYWYKQDSKKFLKIMFSYNNKELIINETVPNRFSPKSPDKAHLNLHINSLELGDSAVYFCASSQGGVGAKNIQYFGAGTRLSVL.

This clonotype was detected ten times or more. A library prepared for alpha chains yielded this beta chain as an off-target read; its size is of little meaning. The rearrangement uses TRBV18 and TRBJ1-5; D call uncertain. This CDR3 comprises 12 residues. The germline V gene encodes CDR1 KGHSH and CDR2 LQKENI. V lost 6 bases, J lost 4 bases, and 7 bases lay in between. The CDR3 coding sequence is TGTGCCAGCTCCGGGCCTAATCAGCCCCAGCATTTT. Protein product: CASSGPNQPQHF.

Many counts were recorded for this clonotype. This beta chain represents an off-target read in a library built for alpha chains; its size is of limited meaning. The chain joins TRBV20-1 to TRBJ2-7; 14 bases fit TRBD2. After removal of 5 bases from V and 5 bases from J, the junction contained 8 bases not matched to a gene. Germline V gene data show CDR1 as DFQATT and CDR2 as SNEGSKA (reference sequence). The CDR3 is 15 residues long. CDR3 amino acids: CSASGLAGVGHEQYF. The CDR3 coding sequence is TGCAGTGCTTCGGGACTAGCGGGAGTAGGCCACGAGCAGTACTTC.

By sample fraction, this clonotype is medium-sized. This beta chain is a stray read from a library made for alpha chains; its abundance is not meaningful. The V call is TRBV6-2 or TRBV6-3, the J call TRBJ1-6; the match to TRBD1 covers 7 bases. The V gene's germline CDR1 is MNHEY and CDR2 SVGEGT. Losses at the gene ends were 6 bases for V and 9 bases for J; bases not matched to a gene: 8. The CDR3 has 14 amino acids. The CDR3 DNA follows: TGTGCCAGCAGCCCTAGACAGGGTAGTTCACCCCTCCACTTT. Its protein is CASSPRQGSSPLHF.

In its sample, this clonotype ranks as medium-sized. Being off target in a library aimed at alpha chains, this beta chain has a size of little meaning. V is TRBV7-9 and J is TRBJ1-1; D is unresolved. V shed 3 bases and J shed 2 bases, with 7 bases lying between them. CDR1 is SEHNR, CDR2 FQNEAQ, per germline (reference sequence). The CDR3 runs to 13 residues. The CDR3 DNA reads TGTGCCAGCAGCTTCGAACAAAACACTGAAGCTTTCTTT. This codes for CASSFEQNTEAFF.

Relative to its sample, this clonotype is medium-sized (0.01 to 0.1%). This beta chain is an off-target read within a library intended for alpha chains, so its frequency means little. The gene calls are TRBV12-3 or TRBV12-4 and TRBJ2-3, with TRBD2 matching over 8 bases. The V and J ends lost 3 bases and 5 bases, in that order; junction bases with no gene match: 19. The CDR3 runs 19 residues. DNA of the CDR3: TGTGCCAGCAGTTTTACTCTCGTGGTTGGAGCGGGAGAAGGAGATACGCAGTATTTT. Its translation: CASSFTLVVGAGEGDTQYF.